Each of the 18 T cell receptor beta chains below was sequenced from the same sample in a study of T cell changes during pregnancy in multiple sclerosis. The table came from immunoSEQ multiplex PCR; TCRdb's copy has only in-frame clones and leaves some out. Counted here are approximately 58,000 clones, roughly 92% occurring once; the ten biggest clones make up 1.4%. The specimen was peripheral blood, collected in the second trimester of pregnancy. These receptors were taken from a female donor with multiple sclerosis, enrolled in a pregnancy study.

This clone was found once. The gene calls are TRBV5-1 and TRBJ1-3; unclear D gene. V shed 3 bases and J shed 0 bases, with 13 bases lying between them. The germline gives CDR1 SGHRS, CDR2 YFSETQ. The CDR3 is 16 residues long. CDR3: CASSSNAPYSGNTIYF. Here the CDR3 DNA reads TGCGCCAGCAGCTCGAACGCACCCTACTCTGGAAACACCATATATTTT.

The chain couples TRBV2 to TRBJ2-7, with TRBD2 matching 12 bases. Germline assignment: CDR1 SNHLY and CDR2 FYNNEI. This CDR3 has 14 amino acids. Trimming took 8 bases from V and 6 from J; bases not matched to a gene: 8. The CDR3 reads CASQSSGRAGEQYF. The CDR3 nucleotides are TGTGCCAGCCAATCTAGCGGGAGGGCCGGCGAGCAGTACTTC.

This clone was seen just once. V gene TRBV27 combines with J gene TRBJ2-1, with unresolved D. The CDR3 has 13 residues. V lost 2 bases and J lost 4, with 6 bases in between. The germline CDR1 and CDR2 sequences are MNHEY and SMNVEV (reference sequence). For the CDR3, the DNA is TGTGCCAGCAGTTTACGGGTTTACAATGAGCAGTTCTTC. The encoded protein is CASSLRVYNEQFF.

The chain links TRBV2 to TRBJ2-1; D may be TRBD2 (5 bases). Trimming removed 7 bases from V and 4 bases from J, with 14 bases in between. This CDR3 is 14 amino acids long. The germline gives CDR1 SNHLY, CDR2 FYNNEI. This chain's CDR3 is CASNVGALYNEQFF. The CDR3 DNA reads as TGTGCCAGCAATGTGGGAGCGCTGTACAATGAGCAGTTCTTC.

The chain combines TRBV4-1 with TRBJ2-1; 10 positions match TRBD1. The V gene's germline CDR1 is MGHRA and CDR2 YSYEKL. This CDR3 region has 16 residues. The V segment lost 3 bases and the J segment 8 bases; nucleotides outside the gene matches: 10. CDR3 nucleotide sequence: TGCGCCAGCAGCCAGTTCCGGGACAGGGGTGCCGATGAGCAGTTCTTC. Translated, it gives CASSQFRDRGADEQFF.

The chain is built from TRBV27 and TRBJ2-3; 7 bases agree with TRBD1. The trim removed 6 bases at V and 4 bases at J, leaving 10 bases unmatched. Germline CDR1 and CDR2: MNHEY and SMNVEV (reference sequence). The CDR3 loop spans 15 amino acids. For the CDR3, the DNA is TGTGCCAGCAGGCAACAGGGGTTAGGGCCAGATACGCAGTATTTT. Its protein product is CASRQQGLGPDTQYF.

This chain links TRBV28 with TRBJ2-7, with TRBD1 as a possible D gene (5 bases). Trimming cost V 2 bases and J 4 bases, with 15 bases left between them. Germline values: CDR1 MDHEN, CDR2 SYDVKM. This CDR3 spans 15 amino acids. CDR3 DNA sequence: TGTGCCAGCAGTTTACGGGCAGGGTTAGCTTACGAGCAGTACTTC. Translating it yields CASSLRAGLAYEQYF.

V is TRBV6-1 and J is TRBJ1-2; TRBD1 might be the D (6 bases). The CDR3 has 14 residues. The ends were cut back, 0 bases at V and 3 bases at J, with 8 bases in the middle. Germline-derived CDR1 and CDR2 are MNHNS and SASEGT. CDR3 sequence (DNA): TGTGCCAGCAGTGAAGCTAGGGGGTACTATGGCTACACCTTC. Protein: CASSEARGYYGYTF.

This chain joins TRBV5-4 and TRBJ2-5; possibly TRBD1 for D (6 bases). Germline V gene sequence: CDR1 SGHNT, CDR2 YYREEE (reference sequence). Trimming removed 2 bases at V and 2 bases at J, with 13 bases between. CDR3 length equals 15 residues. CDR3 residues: CASSLIGQPQETQYF. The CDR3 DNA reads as TGTGCCAGCAGCTTAATAGGACAGCCACAAGAGACCCAGTACTTC.

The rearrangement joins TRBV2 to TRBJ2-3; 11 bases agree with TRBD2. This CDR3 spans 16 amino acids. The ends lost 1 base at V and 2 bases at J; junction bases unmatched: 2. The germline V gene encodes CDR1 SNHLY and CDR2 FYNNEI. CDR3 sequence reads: CASSEVSGRATDTQYF. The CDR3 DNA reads TGTGCCAGCAGTGAAGTTAGCGGGAGGGCCACAGATACGCAGTATTTT.

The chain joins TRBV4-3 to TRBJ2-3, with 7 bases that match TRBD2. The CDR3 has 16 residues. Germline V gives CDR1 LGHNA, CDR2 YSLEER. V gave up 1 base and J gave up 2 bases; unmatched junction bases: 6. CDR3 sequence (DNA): TGCGCCAGCAGCCAAGGCTCGACTAGCTTCACAGATACGCAGTATTTT. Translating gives CASSQGSTSFTDTQYF.

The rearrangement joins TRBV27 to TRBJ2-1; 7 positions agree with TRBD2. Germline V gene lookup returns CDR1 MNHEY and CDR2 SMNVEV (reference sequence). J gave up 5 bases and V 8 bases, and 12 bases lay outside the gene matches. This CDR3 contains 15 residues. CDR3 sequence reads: CASSDSGWFNNEQFF. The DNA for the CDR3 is TGTGCCAGCTCGGATAGCGGGTGGTTCAACAATGAGCAGTTCTTC.

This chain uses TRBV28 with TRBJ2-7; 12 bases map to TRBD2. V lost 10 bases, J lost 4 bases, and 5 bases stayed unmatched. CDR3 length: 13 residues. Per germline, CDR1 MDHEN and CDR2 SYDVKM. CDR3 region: CAITGTSGYEQYF. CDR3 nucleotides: TGTGCCATTACCGGGACTAGCGGGTACGAGCAGTACTTC.

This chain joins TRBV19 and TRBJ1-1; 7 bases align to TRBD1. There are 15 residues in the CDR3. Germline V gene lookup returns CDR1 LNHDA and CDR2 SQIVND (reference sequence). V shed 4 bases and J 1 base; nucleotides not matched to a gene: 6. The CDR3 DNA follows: TGTGCCAGTAGTAGAAGACAGGGTGGGAACACTGAAGCTTTCTTT. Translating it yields CASSRRQGGNTEAFF.

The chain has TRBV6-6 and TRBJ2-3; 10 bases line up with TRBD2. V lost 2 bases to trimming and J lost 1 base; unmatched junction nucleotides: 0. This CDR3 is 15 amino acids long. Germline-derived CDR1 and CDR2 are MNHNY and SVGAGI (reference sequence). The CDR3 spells CASSYGTSGTDTQYF. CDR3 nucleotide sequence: TGTGCCAGCAGTTACGGGACTAGCGGCACAGATACGCAGTATTTT.

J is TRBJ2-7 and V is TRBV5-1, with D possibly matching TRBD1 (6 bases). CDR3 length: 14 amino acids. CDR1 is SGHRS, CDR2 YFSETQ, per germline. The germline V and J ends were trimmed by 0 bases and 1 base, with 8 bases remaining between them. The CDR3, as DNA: TGCGCCAGCAGCTTGGGGACAGAGTCCTACGAGCAGTACTTC. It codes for CASSLGTESYEQYF.

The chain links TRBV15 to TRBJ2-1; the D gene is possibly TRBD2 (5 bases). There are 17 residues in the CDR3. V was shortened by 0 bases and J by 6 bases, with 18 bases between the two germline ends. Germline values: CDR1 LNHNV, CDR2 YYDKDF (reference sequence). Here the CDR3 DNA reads TGTGCCACCAGCAGAGATGGTTCGAGTAGCGTGTTCAATGAGCAGTTCTTC. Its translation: CATSRDGSSSVFNEQFF.

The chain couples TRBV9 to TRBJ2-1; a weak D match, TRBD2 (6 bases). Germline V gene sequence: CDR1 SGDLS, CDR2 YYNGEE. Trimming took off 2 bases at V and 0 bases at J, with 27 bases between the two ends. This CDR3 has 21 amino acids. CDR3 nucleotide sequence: TGTGCCAGCAGCGTTAACCCGGTATCGTGGAGGGGAAGGAGCTCCTACAATGAGCAGTTCTTC. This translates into CASSVNPVSWRGRSSYNEQFF.